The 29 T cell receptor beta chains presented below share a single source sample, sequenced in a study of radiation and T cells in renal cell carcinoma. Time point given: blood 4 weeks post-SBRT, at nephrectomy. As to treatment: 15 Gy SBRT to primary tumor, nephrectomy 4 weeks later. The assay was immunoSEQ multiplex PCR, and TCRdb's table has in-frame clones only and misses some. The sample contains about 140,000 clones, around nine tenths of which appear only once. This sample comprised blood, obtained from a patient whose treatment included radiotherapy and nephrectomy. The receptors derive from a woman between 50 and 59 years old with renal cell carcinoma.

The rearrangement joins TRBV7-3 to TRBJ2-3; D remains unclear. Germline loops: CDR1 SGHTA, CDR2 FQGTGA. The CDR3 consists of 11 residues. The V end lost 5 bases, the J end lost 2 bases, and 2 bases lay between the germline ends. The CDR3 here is CASSDTDTQYF. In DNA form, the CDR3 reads TGTGCCAGCAGCGACACAGATACGCAGTATTTT.

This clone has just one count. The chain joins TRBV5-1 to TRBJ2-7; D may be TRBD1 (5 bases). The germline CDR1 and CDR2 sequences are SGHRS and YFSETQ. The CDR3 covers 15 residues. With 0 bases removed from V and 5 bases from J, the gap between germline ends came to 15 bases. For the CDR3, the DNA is TGCGCCAGCAGCTTGGAGGCAGGGTATCTGAACGAGCAGTACTTC. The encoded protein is CASSLEAGYLNEQYF.

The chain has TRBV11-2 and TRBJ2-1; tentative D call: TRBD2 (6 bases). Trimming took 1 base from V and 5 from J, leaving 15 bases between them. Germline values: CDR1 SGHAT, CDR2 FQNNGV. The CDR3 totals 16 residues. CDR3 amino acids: CASSLVGDSRHNEQFF. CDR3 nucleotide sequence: TGTGCCAGCAGCTTAGTAGGGGACTCACGCCACAATGAGCAGTTCTTC.

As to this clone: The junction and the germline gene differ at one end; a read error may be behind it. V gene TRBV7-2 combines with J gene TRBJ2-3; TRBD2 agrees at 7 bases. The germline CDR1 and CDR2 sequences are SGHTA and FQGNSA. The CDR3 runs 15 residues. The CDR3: CASSLVAGSTDTQYF. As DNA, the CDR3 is TGTGCCAGCAGTTTAGTAGCGGGCTCCACAGATACGCAGTATTTT.

The CDR3: CASSTKLAGRNIQYF. In nucleotides, the CDR3 is TGTGCCAGCAGCACGAAACTAGCGGGGCGTAACATTCAGTACTTC. V gene TRBV5-4 combines with J gene TRBJ2-4, with 10 bases aligning to TRBD2. This CDR3 contains 15 residues. CDR1 is SGHNT, CDR2 YYREEE, per germline (reference sequence). V dropped 4 bases and J dropped 7; count of bases not matched to a gene: 8. Combining the CDR3 with reference TRBV5-4 and TRBJ2-4 gives the whole variable domain ETGVTQSPTHLIKTRGQQVTLRCSSQSGHNTVSWYQQALGQGPQFIFQYYREEENGRGNFPPRFSGLQFPNYSSELNVNALELDDSALYLCASSTKLAGRNIQYFGAGTRLSVL.

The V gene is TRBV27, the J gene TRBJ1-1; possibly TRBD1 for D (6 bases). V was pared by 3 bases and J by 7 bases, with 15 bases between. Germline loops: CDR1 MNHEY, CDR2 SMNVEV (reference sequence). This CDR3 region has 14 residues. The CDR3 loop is CASSFRGRGSEAFF. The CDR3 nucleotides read TGTGCCAGCAGTTTCCGCGGGAGGGGGAGTGAAGCTTTCTTT.

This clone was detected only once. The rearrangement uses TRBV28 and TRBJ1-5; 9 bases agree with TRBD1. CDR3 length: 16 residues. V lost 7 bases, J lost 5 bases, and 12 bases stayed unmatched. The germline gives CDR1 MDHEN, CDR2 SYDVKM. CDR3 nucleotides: TGTGCCAGCACCAAAGGGACAGGGAATTTCGATCAGCCCCAGCATTTT. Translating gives CASTKGTGNFDQPQHF.

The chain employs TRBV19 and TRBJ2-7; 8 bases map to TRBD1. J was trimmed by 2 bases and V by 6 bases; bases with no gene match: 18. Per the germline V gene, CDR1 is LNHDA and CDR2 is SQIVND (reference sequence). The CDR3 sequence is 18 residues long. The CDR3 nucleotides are TGTGCCAGTAGCCCAAAGGTACAACTTGGACAGGGTGCCTACGAGCAGTACTTC. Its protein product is CASSPKVQLGQGAYEQYF.

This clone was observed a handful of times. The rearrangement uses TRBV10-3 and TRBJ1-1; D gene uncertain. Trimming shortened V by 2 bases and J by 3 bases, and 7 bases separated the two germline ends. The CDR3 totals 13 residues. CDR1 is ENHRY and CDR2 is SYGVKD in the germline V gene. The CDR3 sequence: CAISENVHTEAFF. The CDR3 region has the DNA TGTGCCATCAGTGAGAACGTGCACACTGAAGCTTTCTTT.

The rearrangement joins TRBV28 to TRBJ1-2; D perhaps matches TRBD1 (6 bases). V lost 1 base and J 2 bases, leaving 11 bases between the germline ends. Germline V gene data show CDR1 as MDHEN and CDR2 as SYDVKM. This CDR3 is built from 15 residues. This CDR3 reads CASSLSTTGNYGYTF. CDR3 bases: TGTGCCAGCAGTTTATCTACGACAGGAAACTATGGCTACACCTTC.

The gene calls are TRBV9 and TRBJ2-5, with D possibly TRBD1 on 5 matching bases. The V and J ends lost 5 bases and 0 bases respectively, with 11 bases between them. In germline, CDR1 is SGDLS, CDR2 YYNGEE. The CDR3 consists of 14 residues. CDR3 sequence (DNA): TGTGCCAGCAGGTCGGACACTTACCAAGAGACCCAGTACTTC. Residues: CASRSDTYQETQYF.

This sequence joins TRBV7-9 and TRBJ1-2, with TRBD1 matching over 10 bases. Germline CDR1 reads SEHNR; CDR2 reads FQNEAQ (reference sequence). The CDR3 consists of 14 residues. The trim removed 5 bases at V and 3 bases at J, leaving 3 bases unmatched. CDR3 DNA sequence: TGTGCCAGCAGCCGGACAGGGGGGCACTATGGCTACACCTTC. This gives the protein CASSRTGGHYGYTF.

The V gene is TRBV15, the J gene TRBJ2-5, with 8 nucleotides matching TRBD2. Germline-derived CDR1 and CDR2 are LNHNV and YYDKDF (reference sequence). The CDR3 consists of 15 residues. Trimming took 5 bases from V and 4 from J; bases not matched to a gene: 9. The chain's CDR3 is CATSEIRSGGETQYF. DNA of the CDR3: TGTGCCACCAGCGAAATAAGAAGCGGGGGAGAGACCCAGTACTTC.

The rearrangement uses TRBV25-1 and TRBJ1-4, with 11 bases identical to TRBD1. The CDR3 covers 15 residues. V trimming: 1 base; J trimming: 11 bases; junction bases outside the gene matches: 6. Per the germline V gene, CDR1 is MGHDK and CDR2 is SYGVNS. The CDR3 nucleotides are TGTGCCAGCAGTGAATCTAGGACAGGGGGCAGGAAACTGTTTTTT. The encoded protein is CASSESRTGGRKLFF.

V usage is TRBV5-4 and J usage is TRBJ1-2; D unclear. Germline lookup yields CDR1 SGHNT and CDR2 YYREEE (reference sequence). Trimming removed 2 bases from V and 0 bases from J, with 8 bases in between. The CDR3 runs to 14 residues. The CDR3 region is CASSLRYSNYGYTF. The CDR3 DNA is TGTGCCAGCAGCTTACGGTACTCTAACTATGGCTACACCTTC.

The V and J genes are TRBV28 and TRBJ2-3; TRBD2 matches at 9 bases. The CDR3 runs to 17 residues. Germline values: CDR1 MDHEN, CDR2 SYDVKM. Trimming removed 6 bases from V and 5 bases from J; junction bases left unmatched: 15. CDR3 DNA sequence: TGTGCCAGCAGCCCCATTGGCGGGGGGGGTTGGGTAGATACGCAGTATTTT. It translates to CASSPIGGGGWVDTQYF.

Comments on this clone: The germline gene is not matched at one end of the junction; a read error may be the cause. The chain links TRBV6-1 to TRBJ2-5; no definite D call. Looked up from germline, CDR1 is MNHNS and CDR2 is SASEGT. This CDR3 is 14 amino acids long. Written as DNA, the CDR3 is TGTGCCAGCAGTGAAAGTAACAACCAGGAGACCCAGTACTTC. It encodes CASSESNNQETQYF.

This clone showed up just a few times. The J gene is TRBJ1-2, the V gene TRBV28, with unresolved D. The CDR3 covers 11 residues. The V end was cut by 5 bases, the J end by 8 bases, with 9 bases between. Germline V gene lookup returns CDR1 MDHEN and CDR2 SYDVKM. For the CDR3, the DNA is TGTGCCAGCAGTGCGGGGAGCGGCTACACCTTC. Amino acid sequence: CASSAGSGYTF.

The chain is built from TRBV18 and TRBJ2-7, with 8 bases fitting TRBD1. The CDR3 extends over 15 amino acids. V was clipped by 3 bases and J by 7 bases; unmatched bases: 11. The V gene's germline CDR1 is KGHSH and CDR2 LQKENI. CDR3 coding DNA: TGTGCCAGCTCACCTTCAGGACAGGGCCTGGGGGAGCAGTACTTC. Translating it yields CASSPSGQGLGEQYF.

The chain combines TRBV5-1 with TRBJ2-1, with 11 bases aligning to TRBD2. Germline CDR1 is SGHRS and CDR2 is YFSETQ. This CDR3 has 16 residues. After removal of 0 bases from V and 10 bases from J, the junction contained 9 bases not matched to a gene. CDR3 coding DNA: TGCGCCAGCAGCTTGGGGCCACTAGCGGGAGTCGGGGAGCAGTTCTTC. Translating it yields CASSLGPLAGVGEQFF.

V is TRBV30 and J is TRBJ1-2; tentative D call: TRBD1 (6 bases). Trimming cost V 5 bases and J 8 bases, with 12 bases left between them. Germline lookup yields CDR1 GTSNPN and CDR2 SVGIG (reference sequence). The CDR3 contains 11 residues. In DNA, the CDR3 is TGTGCCTGGGGACAGCTTGGGGGCTACACCTTC. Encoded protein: CAWGQLGGYTF.

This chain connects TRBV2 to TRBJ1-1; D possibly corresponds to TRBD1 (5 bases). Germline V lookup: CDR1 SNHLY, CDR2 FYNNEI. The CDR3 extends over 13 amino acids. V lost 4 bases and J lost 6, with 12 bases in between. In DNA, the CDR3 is TGTGCCAGCAGTGGGGGCCGGGGCGCTGAAGCTTTCTTT. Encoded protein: CASSGGRGAEAFF. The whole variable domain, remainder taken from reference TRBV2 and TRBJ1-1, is EPEVTQTPSHQVTQMGQEVILRCVPISNHLYFYWYRQILGQKVEFLVSFYNNEISEKSEIFDDQFSVERPDGSNFTLKIRSTKLEDSAMYFCASSGGRGAEAFFGQGTRLTVV.

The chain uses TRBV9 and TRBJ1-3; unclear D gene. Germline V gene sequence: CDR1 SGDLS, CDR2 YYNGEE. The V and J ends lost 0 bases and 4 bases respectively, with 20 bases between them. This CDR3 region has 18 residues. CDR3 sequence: CASSVELTAGATGNTIYF. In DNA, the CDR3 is TGTGCCAGCAGCGTAGAACTTACGGCAGGCGCTACAGGAAACACCATATATTTT.

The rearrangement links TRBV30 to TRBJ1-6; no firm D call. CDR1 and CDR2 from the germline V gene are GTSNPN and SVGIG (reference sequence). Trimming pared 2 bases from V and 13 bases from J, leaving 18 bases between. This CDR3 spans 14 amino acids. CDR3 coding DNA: TGTGCCTGGAGTTATAAGTCGGAGAGCAAGCCCCTCCACTTT. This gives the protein CAWSYKSESKPLHF.

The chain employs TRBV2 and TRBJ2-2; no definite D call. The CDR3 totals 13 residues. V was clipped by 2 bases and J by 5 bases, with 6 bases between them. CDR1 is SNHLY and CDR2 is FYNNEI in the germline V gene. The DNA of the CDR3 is TGTGCCAGCAGTGAAATTTCTACCGGGGAGCTGTTTTTT. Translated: CASSEISTGELFF.

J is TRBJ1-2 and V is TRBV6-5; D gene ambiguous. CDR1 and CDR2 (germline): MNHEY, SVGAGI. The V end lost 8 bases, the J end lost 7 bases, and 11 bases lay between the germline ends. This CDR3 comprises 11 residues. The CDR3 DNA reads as TGTGCCAGCGCCAACAGCCTTGGCTACACCTTC. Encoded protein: CASANSLGYTF.

CDR3 sequence reads: CASSMRGAGTEAFF. The CDR3 nucleotides read TGTGCCAGTAGTATGAGGGGGGCTGGCACTGAAGCTTTCTTT. This chain links TRBV19 with TRBJ1-1; D possibly corresponds to TRBD1 (6 bases). Germline values: CDR1 LNHDA, CDR2 SQIVND (reference sequence). There are 14 residues in the CDR3. Trimming cost V 3 bases and J 4 bases, with 12 bases left between them.

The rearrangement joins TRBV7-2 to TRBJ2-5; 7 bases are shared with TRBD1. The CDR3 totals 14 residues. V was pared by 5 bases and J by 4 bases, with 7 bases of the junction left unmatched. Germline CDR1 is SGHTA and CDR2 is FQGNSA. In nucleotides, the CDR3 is TGTGCCAGCAGCAGGAGACAGGGAGCAGAGACCCAGTACTTC. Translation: CASSRRQGAETQYF.

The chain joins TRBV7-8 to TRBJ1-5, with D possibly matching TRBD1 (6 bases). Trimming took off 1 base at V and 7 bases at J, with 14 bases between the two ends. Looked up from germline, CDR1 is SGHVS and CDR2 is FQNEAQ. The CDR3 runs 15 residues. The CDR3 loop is CASSLGGGQGQPQHF. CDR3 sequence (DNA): TGTGCCAGCAGCTTAGGAGGGGGTCAGGGCCAGCCCCAGCATTTT.